This entry is about one TCR beta chain. As yet, its antigen is unknown. Germline values: CDR1 ENHRY, CDR2 SYGVKD. The V gene lost 10 bases and the J gene lost 6 bases, with 10 bases spanning the gap. This CDR3 is built from 10 residues. This record belongs to a study of T cells after yellow fever vaccination. Study results and caveats: Most primary-vaccination clones reappeared after the booster (about 97% CD4, roughly 88% CD8). FACS-sorted repertoires could harbor abundant contaminating bulk-population clonotypes.

Using its own MiXCR run on the 5' RACE reads, TCRdb lists one record per CDR3 protein. The repertoire holds roughly 340,000 distinct CDR3 sequences, with 8.7% as singletons. The J gene is TRBJ2-7, the V gene TRBV10-3; D is undetermined. This sample comprised PBMCs, obtained on the day of the first yellow fever vaccination. This TCR was recovered from a man aged 18 to 30 who received the YFV17D yellow fever vaccine. CDR3 region: CASRHREQYV. The CDR3, as DNA: TGTGCCAGCAGACATCGCGAGCAGTACGTC.